A selection of T cell receptor beta chains follows, all from one sample in a study of T cell changes during pregnancy in multiple sclerosis. Using immunoSEQ multiplex PCR, the repertoire was profiled, and TCRdb retains in-frame clones only, with some absent. In the table there are roughly 41,000 clones, around nine tenths of which are singletons. Material: CD8+ T cells from peripheral blood mononuclear cells, obtained in the third trimester of pregnancy. All receptors derive from a female donor with multiple sclerosis, enrolled in a pregnancy study. Each CDR3 is given with its conserved first and last residue. A D gene is named only where the DNA matches it firmly. Not every row has a clone size; where given, it reads once, few, many or a size class.

j_call d_call v_call clone_size cdr3_aa cdr3_nt
TRBJ2-2 . TRBV7-3 . CASSLTGAHTGELFF TGTGCCAGCAGCTTAACGGGGGCCCACACCGGGGAGCTGTTTTTT
TRBJ2-7 TRBD2 TRBV4-2 . CASSQVPPGLAGGQRDEQYF TGTGCCAGCAGCCAAGTACCACCGGGACTAGCGGGAGGGCAGAGGGACGAGCAGTACTTC
TRBJ2-7 . TRBV21-1 . CASSFIRGWGERYEQYF TGTGCCAGCAGCTTTATTCGGGGGTGGGGGGAGAGGTACGAGCAGTACTTC
TRBJ2-1 TRBD2 TRBV10-3 . CAISESRAGGYTEQFF TGTGCCATCAGTGAGTCGAGAGCGGGAGGTTACACGGAGCAGTTCTTC
TRBJ2-3 . TRBV6-4 . CASRSGASTDTQYF TGTGCCAGCAGGAGCGGTGCTAGCACAGATACGCAGTATTTT
TRBJ1-1 . TRBV11-2 . CASSRVWTEAFF TGTGCCAGCAGCCGCGTGTGGACTGAAGCTTTCTTT
TRBJ2-3 TRBD1 TRBV25-1 . CASSESYRGVTDTQYF TGTGCCAGCAGTGAATCATACAGGGGAGTCACAGATACGCAGTATTTT
TRBJ1-1 TRBD1 TRBV15 . CATSRTNFGQGGTEAFF TGTGCCACCAGCAGAACCAACTTTGGACAGGGGGGTACTGAAGCTTTCTTT
TRBJ1-1 . TRBV28 . CASSLSTRAEAFF TGTGCCAGCAGTTTAAGTACCCGCGCTGAAGCTTTCTTT
TRBJ1-1 . TRBV11-3 . CASSLDRFEAFF TGTGCCAGCAGCTTAGATCGGTTTGAAGCTTTCTTT
TRBJ2-3 TRBD1 TRBV23-1 . CASSQPGQLGMADTQYF TGCGCCAGCAGTCAACCGGGACAGTTGGGGATGGCAGATACGCAGTATTTT
TRBJ1-1 . TRBV4-3 . CASSQGQGYTEAFF TGCGCCAGCAGCCAAGGGCAGGGGTACACTGAAGCTTTCTTT
TRBJ1-1 TRBD1 TRBV11-3 . CASSFDRAATEAFF TGTGCCAGCAGCTTCGACAGGGCCGCCACTGAAGCTTTCTTT
TRBJ2-7 TRBD1 TRBV28 medium-sized CASTTDRGRPYEQYF TGTGCCAGCACTACCGACAGGGGGCGCCCCTACGAGCAGTACTTC
TRBJ2-1 . TRBV5-1 medium-sized CASSFTPYNEQFF TGCGCCAGCAGCTTTACACCCTACAATGAGCAGTTCTTC
TRBJ2-1 . TRBV5-1 . CASSPLNPSTDEQFF TGCGCCAGCAGCCCCCTGAACCCCTCCACAGATGAGCAGTTCTTC
TRBJ2-7 TRBD2 TRBV28 . CASSLTTAGGDDYEQYF TGTGCCAGCAGTTTAACGACAGCGGGAGGGGACGACTACGAGCAGTACTTC
TRBJ2-1 TRBD2 TRBV7-2 . CASSFLLGGRSNEQFF TGTGCCAGCAGCTTCCTTTTAGGCGGGAGGTCCAATGAGCAGTTCTTC
TRBJ1-2 TRBD1 TRBV4-3 few CASSQDGDRAEGYTF TGCGCCAGCAGCCAAGATGGAGACAGGGCGGAAGGCTACACCTTC
TRBJ2-3 . TRBV16 once CASSQSLGLSTDTQYF TGTGCCAGCAGCCAATCATTGGGGCTTTCGACAGATACGCAGTATTTT
TRBJ1-4 TRBD1 TRBV13 . CASRSTGGGTNEKLFF TGTGCCAGCAGATCCACAGGGGGCGGAACTAATGAAAAACTGTTTTTT
TRBJ2-3 . TRBV21-1 . CASSKVPGGDTQYF TGTGCCAGCAGCAAAGTACCAGGTGGGGATACGCAGTATTTT
TRBJ2-7 TRBD1 TRBV25-1 . CASRPGQETYEQYF TGTGCCAGCAGACCGGGACAGGAGACCTACGAGCAGTACTTC
TRBJ2-7 . TRBV27 . CASSLSPLLYEQYF TGTGCCAGCAGTTTATCCCCTCTGCTATACGAGCAGTACTTC
TRBJ2-1 . TRBV15 . CATSREARMSSYNEQFF TGTGCCACCAGCAGGGAGGCCCGAATGAGCTCCTACAATGAGCAGTTCTTC
TRBJ2-4 . TRBV6-5 . CASSYSEGAAQYF TGTGCCAGCAGTTACTCGGAGGGGGCGGCTCAGTACTTC
TRBJ2-7 . TRBV28 . CASSLGRIVSYEQYF TGTGCCAGCAGTTTAGGCAGGATAGTTTCCTACGAGCAGTACTTC
TRBJ1-5 . TRBV21-1 . CASSKEGSGGLADQPQHF TGTGCCAGCAGCAAAGAGGGCTCCGGGGGTCTGGCGGATCAGCCCCAGCATTTT
TRBJ2-3 . TRBV7-9 . CASSFPGVSTDTQYF TGTGCCAGCAGCTTCCCGGGTGTCAGCACAGATACGCAGTATTTT
TRBJ2-2 . TRBV29-1 few CSVDSLDTGELFF TGCAGCGTTGATAGCTTGGACACCGGGGAGCTGTTTTTT
TRBJ2-3 TRBD1 TRBV7-3 . CASSLGQDTDTQYF TGTGCCAGCAGCCTCGGACAGGACACAGATACGCAGTATTTT
TRBJ1-1 TRBD1 TRBV9 . CASSETGVAEAFF TGTGCCAGCAGCGAGACAGGGGTTGCTGAAGCTTTCTTT
TRBJ2-3 TRBD2 TRBV4-3 . CASSPGGGTDTQYF TGCGCCAGCAGCCCCGGGGGGGGCACAGATACGCAGTATTTT
TRBJ2-1 TRBD2 TRBV7-9 . CASSSLAGAYNEQFF TGTGCCAGCAGCTCCCTAGCGGGGGCGTACAATGAGCAGTTCTTC
TRBJ1-2 . TRBV27 . CASTSLGGLYGYTF TGTGCCAGCACCTCCTTGGGCGGGTTGTATGGCTACACCTTC
TRBJ2-7 . TRBV9 . CASSVSRGVLNEQYF TGTGCCAGCAGCGTCTCCAGGGGGGTCTTGAACGAGCAGTACTTC
TRBJ2-7 . TRBV11-3 . CASSLGTEYEQYF TGTGCCAGCAGCTTAGGGACAGAGTACGAGCAGTACTTC
TRBJ2-1 TRBD2 TRBV7-3 . CASSLLAGGDNEQFF TGTGCCAGCAGCTTGCTAGCGGGGGGTGACAATGAGCAGTTCTTC
TRBJ2-1 TRBD1 TRBV15 . CATTGQYNEQFF TGTGCCACAACGGGACAGTACAATGAGCAGTTCTTC
TRBJ2-7 . TRBV28 . CASSLRDYYSGRYEQYF TGTGCCAGCAGTTTACGGGATTATTACTCGGGGAGGTACGAGCAGTACTTC
TRBJ1-1 . TRBV4-3 . CASSPGHRMNTEAFF TGCGCCAGCAGCCCGGGACATCGTATGAACACTGAAGCTTTCTTT
TRBJ2-2 . TRBV7-3 few CASSPRSGELFF TGTGCCAGCAGCCCGAGGTCCGGGGAGCTGTTTTTT
TRBJ1-1 . TRBV4-3 . CASSQPKAFF TGCGCCAGCAGCCAACCCAAAGCTTTCTTT
TRBJ2-2 TRBD2 TRBV4-3 . CASSQDLAGGTGELFF TGCGCCAGCAGCCAAGATTTAGCGGGGGGTACCGGGGAGCTGTTTTTT
TRBJ2-7 . TRBV5-6 . CASSPGDSSYEQYF TGTGCCAGCTCACCGGGGGACAGTTCCTACGAGCAGTACTTC